Described below is a single TCR beta chain sequence and its context. Its antigen remains unknown. This entry belongs to a study of T cell responses to AZD1222 COVID-19 vaccine. Points from the study as a whole: Among vaccine-associated CD4 TCRs, coverage spanned spike, with dominance at 160-218 and 743-854. In the spike-specific TCR repertoire, nearly half reportedly target unmutated variant regions.

The method was immunoSEQ multiplex PCR; TCRdb's version includes in-frame clones alone and lacks a portion of them. The sample yields approximately 150,000 clones, around 92% seen once. V was clipped by 3 bases and J by 3 bases, with 18 bases between them. The germline gives CDR1 SNHLY, CDR2 FYNNEI. This CDR3 is 16 amino acids long. This sequence joins TRBV2 and TRBJ2-7; tentative D call: TRBD1 (7 bases). Sequenced here: peripheral blood, sampled after recovery from COVID-19. This receptor was identified in an adult who had recovered from COVID-19. The CDR3 here is CASSDRGRAEGYEQYF. The CDR3 DNA reads TGTGCCAGCAGTGATAGGGGGCGGGCGGAGGGCTACGAGCAGTACTTC.